This TCR beta chain was identified during a study of cytomegalovirus exposure and HLA in healthy donors. Findings of the study overall: Investigators reported approximately 150 TCR beta chains as tied to cytomegalovirus.

Libraries were prepared by immunoSEQ multiplex PCR; TCRdb keeps only in-frame clonotypes and omits some of them. Among 130,000 to 150,000 clones, approximately 88% were seen once, and the ten largest hold about 3.5%. The sample holds one count of this clone. As yet, its antigen is unknown. Trimming took 7 bases from V and 2 from J, leaving 11 bases between them. CDR3 length: 13 residues. Germline V gives CDR1 SNHLY, CDR2 FYNNEI. Separate from the approximately 720-subject first cohort was the 120-subject validation cohort, to which the donors belonged. The sequence was collected from a woman aged 18-29 years in good health and CMV-seropositive. V usage is TRBV2 and J usage is TRBJ2-5, with a tentative D call TRBD2 (5 bases). Sequenced input: PBMCs. The CDR3 DNA sequence: TGTGCCAGCATGAGGACTCCTCAAGAGACCCAGTACTTC. This sequence encodes CASMRTPQETQYF. Variable domain in full (rest from reference TRBV2 and TRBJ2-5): EPEVTQTPSHQVTQMGQEVILRCVPISNHLYFYWYRQILGQKVEFLVSFYNNEISEKSEIFDDQFSVERPDGSNFTLKIRSTKLEDSAMYFCASMRTPQETQYFGPGTRLLVL.